A selection of T cell receptor beta chains follows, all from one sample in a study of blood T cell repertoires in COVID-19. Sequencing used immunoSEQ multiplex PCR; TCRdb keeps in-frame clones, though not all of them. The data show about 370,000 clones, about 87% seen once. The sequenced sample consisted of peripheral blood. The source of these receptors is a woman in her twenties or thirties with COVID-19, enrolled during active disease. The CDR3 runs from the conserved cysteine through the conserved F or W. A D gene is named only where the DNA matches it firmly. Some rows mark clone size as missing; the rest say once, few, many or name a class of expanded clone.

V	D	J	size	DNA	CDR3
TRBV10-2	.	TRBJ2-5	.	TGCGCCAGCAGTGTTCAGGCACAAGAGACCCAGTACTTC	CASSVQAQETQYF
TRBV10-2	TRBD1	TRBJ2-7	.	TGCGCCAGCAGCAAAACCGGGACAGGGGCGGACGAGCAGTACTTC	CASSKTGTGADEQYF
TRBV2	.	TRBJ2-7	.	TGTGCCAGCAGTGAAGTTTGGGGCAGCTCCTACGAGCAGTACTTC	CASSEVWGSSYEQYF
TRBV19	TRBD2	TRBJ2-7	.	TGTGCCAGTAGTATAGTGGGGACTAGCGAAAGCGAGCAGTACTTC	CASSIVGTSESEQYF
TRBV27	.	TRBJ1-6	.	TGTGCCAGCAGTTTATACCCGGGAAGCTCCTATAATTCACCCCTCCACTTT	CASSLYPGSSYNSPLHF
TRBV24-1	.	TRBJ1-2	.	TGTGCCACCAGTGTTACGGAGAACTATGGCTACACCTTC	CATSVTENYGYTF
TRBV19	.	TRBJ2-2	.	TGTGCCAGTAGTCCGACGCCAGGGTCCGTGGGGGAGCTGTTTTTT	CASSPTPGSVGELFF
TRBV25-1	TRBD1	TRBJ1-5	few	TGTGCCAGCAGCCCGGATACAGGGGGCTTCCAGCCCCAGCATTTT	CASSPDTGGFQPQHF
TRBV7-9	TRBD1	TRBJ2-7	.	TGTGCCAGCCGACCGACAGGGAAGACGGACGAGCAGTACTTC	CASRPTGKTDEQYF
TRBV5-1	.	TRBJ2-1	.	TGCGCCAGCAGCTTTTCAGGGGGGTCCTACAATGAGCAGTTCTTC	CASSFSGGSYNEQFF
TRBV5-1	TRBD2	TRBJ2-1	.	TGCGCCAGCAGCCCCGCGGGGGAGGGAAGCAATGAGCAGTTCTTC	CASSPAGEGSNEQFF
TRBV27	.	TRBJ2-2	.	TGTGCCAGCAGTTTGCTCGCGTACGACGGGGAGCTGTTTTTT	CASSLLAYDGELFF
TRBV28	.	TRBJ2-4	.	TGTGCCAGCAGCTCTCCTAGCGTAATAGCCAAAAACATTCAGTACTTC	CASSSPSVIAKNIQYF
TRBV3-1/TRBV3-2	TRBD2	TRBJ2-1	.	TGTGCCAGCAGCCAAAGCGGGAGGGCCCCTTGGCAGTTCTTC	CASSQSGRAPWQFF
TRBV29-1	.	TRBJ2-1	few	TGCAGCGTTGAAGTGGACCCGAGGGCCAATGAGCAGTTCTTC	CSVEVDPRANEQFF
TRBV4-1	TRBD1	TRBJ2-5	.	TGCGCCAGCAGCCAAGCGACCCTGGGACAGGGAGAGACCCAGTACTTC	CASSQATLGQGETQYF
TRBV7-8	.	TRBJ1-6	.	TGTGCCAGCAGCAAGAGATCGAGTTCATATAATTCACCCCTCCACTTT	CASSKRSSSYNSPLHF
TRBV28	.	TRBJ1-6	.	TGTGCCAGCAGTATAAGGGGGTCACCCCTCCACTTT	CASSIRGSPLHF
TRBV2	.	TRBJ2-2	.	TGTGCCAGCAGAGAGGCTGCTAACACCGGGGAGCTGTTTTTT	CASREAANTGELFF
TRBV9	TRBD2	TRBJ2-3	.	TGTGCCAGCAGCGTAGATGGGCGCGGGAGGGCGGACGATACGCAGTATTTT	CASSVDGRGRADDTQYF
TRBV5-1	.	TRBJ2-3	.	TGCGCCAGCAGCCTGACACCTCAGGGATATACGCAGTATTTT	CASSLTPQGYTQYF
TRBV14	TRBD1	TRBJ2-5	few	TGTGCCAGCAGCCGGGACAGGGCCGAACATTTCCCAAGTCCGGAGACCCAGTACTTC	CASSRDRAEHFPSPETQYF
TRBV5-1	.	TRBJ2-1	once	TGCGCCAGCAGCTTGGAGCCTATCCGTAATGAGCAGTTCTTC	CASSLEPIRNEQFF
TRBV28	TRBD1	TRBJ2-7	.	TGTGCCAGCAGTTTCTCCTCGACAGGGGGATTCTACGAGCAGTACTTC	CASSFSSTGGFYEQYF
TRBV4-3	TRBD2	TRBJ2-5	.	TGCGCCAGCAGCCAAGGGACTAGCGGGAGGTACCAAGAGACCCAGTACTTC	CASSQGTSGRYQETQYF
TRBV6-5	.	TRBJ2-6	.	TGTGCCAGCAGTTCCCAGGGATCTGGGGCCAACGTCCTGACTTTC	CASSSQGSGANVLTF
TRBV4-2	TRBD1	TRBJ1-2	.	TGTGCCAGCAGCCAAGATCTTTCGGCAGGGGGCGATGGCTACACCTTC	CASSQDLSAGGDGYTF
TRBV5-1	.	TRBJ2-7	.	TGCGCCAGCAGCTTGGCCCTAGGGACATCCCACTACGAGCAGTACTTC	CASSLALGTSHYEQYF
TRBV18	.	TRBJ2-1	.	TGTGCCAGCTCACCAGGGCGGGATTCAGTTAATGAGCAGTTCTTC	CASSPGRDSVNEQFF
TRBV14	TRBD2	TRBJ2-4	.	TGTGCCAGCAGCCCGACTAGCGGGTTGAACATTCAGTACTTC	CASSPTSGLNIQYF
TRBV28	.	TRBJ2-7	.	TGTGCCAGCAGTTCCCCGGGGTTCGAGCAGTACTTC	CASSSPGFEQYF
TRBV28	.	TRBJ1-1	.	TGTGCCAGCAGTTTCCAGGACACTGAAGCTTTCTTT	CASSFQDTEAFF
TRBV4-2	TRBD1	TRBJ2-1	.	TGTGCCAGCAGCCGGGACAGGTACAATGAGCAGTTCTTC	CASSRDRYNEQFF
TRBV10-3	.	TRBJ2-3	.	TGTGCCTCCAGGGGAGGGACAGATACGCAGTATTTT	CASRGGTDTQYF
TRBV7-9	.	TRBJ2-1	.	TGTGCCAGCAGCTTAGATGGAGTTTACAATGAGCAGTTCTTC	CASSLDGVYNEQFF
TRBV29-1	.	TRBJ2-2	.	TGCAGCGCTGGGTTTAAGGCGGGAACGAACACCGGGGAGCTGTTTTTT	CSAGFKAGTNTGELFF
TRBV28	TRBD1	TRBJ2-6	.	TGTGCCAGCAGGGGACAGGGCCCACACTCTGGGGCCAACGTCCTGACTTTC	CASRGQGPHSGANVLTF
TRBV9	TRBD1	TRBJ1-2	.	TGTGCCAGCAGCCCCGGGGCGACAGGGAAAACGGTTGACACCTTC	CASSPGATGKTVDTF
TRBV4-1	.	TRBJ1-6	few	TGCGCCAGCAGCCAAGAAGAGAGAACCTATAATTCACCCCTCCACTTT	CASSQEERTYNSPLHF
TRBV4-1	TRBD1	TRBJ1-4	once	TGCGCCAGCAGCACGGGACAGGGGGACGAAAAACTGTTTTTT	CASSTGQGDEKLFF
TRBV4-1	.	TRBJ1-2	.	TGCGCCAGCAGCCAAGATCGGACAGTCTATGGCTACACCTTC	CASSQDRTVYGYTF
TRBV28	TRBD1	TRBJ1-5	.	TGTGCCAGCAGAGACAGGGTATCTAACAATCAGCCCCAGCATTTT	CASRDRVSNNQPQHF
TRBV10-3	.	TRBJ1-5	.	TGTGCCATCAGTGTCCAGGGCAATCAGCCCCAGCATTTT	CAISVQGNQPQHF
TRBV5-4	.	TRBJ2-5	.	TGTGCCAGCAGCGACCGGGACTTTAAAGAGACCCAGTACTTC	CASSDRDFKETQYF
TRBV15	.	TRBJ2-3	.	TGTGCCACCAGCACAAGGACAGGCACAGATACGCAGTATTTT	CATSTRTGTDTQYF
TRBV6-5	TRBD1	TRBJ1-5	.	TGTGCCAGCAGCCGTGACAGGGGAGGGCAGCCCCAGCATTTT	CASSRDRGGQPQHF
TRBV7-9	TRBD1	TRBJ1-5	.	TGTGCCAGCAGCTACGGGACAGTTGGACAGCCCCAGCATTTT	CASSYGTVGQPQHF
TRBV30	TRBD1	TRBJ1-1	.	TGTGCCTGGAGTCCTCGACAGGGCATTGAAGCTTTCTTT	CAWSPRQGIEAFF
TRBV27	TRBD2	TRBJ2-2	.	TGTGCCAGCAGTTTAAGCGGGACGAACACCGGGGAGCTGTTTTTT	CASSLSGTNTGELFF
TRBV28	.	TRBJ1-2	.	TGTGCCAGCAGACTTATAGGGGTTGGGTATGGCTACACCTTC	CASRLIGVGYGYTF
TRBV11-2	.	TRBJ2-3	.	TGTGCCAGCAGCTCCGACAGGTTTACGCAGTATTTT	CASSSDRFTQYF